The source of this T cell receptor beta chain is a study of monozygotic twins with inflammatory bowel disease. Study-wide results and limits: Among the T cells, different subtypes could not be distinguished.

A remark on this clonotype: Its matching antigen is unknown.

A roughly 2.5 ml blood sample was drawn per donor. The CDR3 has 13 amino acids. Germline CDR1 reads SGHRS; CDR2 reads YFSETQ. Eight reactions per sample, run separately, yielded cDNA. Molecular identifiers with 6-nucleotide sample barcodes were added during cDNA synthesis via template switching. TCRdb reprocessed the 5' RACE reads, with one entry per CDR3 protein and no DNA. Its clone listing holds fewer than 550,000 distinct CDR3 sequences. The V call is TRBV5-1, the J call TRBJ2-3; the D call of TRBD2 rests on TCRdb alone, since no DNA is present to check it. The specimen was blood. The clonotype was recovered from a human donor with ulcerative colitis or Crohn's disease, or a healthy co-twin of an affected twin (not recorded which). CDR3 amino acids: CASRASGTDTQYF.